Following are 4 T cell receptor beta chains from one sample sequenced in a study of shared clonotypes between healthy human individuals. Some clones are missing from TCRdb's copy, which holds only in-frame ones; the method was immunoSEQ multiplex PCR. The sample has a few hundred thousand clones, around 72% seen once. The sequencing input was memory CD4+ T cells sorted from blood. Subset defined: CD45RA-negative fraction. The receptor source for this set is a man aged 25-45 years in good health.

The V and J genes are TRBV30 and TRBJ2-7, with a weak D call TRBD2 (5 bases). Germline-derived CDR1 and CDR2 are GTSNPN and SVGIG (reference sequence). Trimming removed 6 bases at V and 7 bases at J, with 19 bases between. This CDR3 has 13 residues. The CDR3 DNA reads as TGTGCCTGCGAGGAGGTACCCAGAAGGGAGCAGTACTTC. The encoded protein is CACEEVPRREQYF.

The chain is built from TRBV29-1 and TRBJ2-1; D is perhaps TRBD2 (6 bases). CDR1 is SQVTM and CDR2 is ANQGSEA in the germline V gene. V was clipped by 4 bases and J by 9 bases, with 10 bases between them. The CDR3 is 11 amino acids. The CDR3 protein is CSVVERAEQFF. The CDR3 DNA follows: TGCAGCGTTGTGGAGCGGGCTGAGCAGTTCTTC.

This clone has just one count. Other DNA sequences in this sample translate to the same CDR3. This chain links TRBV19 with TRBJ2-1; D is unclear. The CDR3 consists of 11 residues. CDR1 and CDR2 from the germline V gene are LNHDA and SQIVND (reference sequence). V was pared by 3 bases and J by 4 bases, with 1 base between. CDR3 protein: CASSIYNEQFF. DNA of the CDR3: TGTGCCAGTAGTATTTACAATGAGCAGTTCTTC.

This clone was recorded once. The chain links TRBV5-4 to TRBJ2-4; 7 positions agree with TRBD1. There are 14 residues in the CDR3. V was pared by 4 bases and J by 3 bases, with 4 bases of the junction left unmatched. The germline gives CDR1 SGHNT, CDR2 YYREEE (reference sequence). CDR3 residues: CASSATGDKNIQYF. The CDR3 bases are TGTGCCAGCAGCGCCACAGGGGACAAAAACATTCAGTACTTC.